The next 10 T cell receptor beta chains were all read from a single sample in a study of molecular identifiers for immune sequencing clone quantification (dated by TCRdb to between 2017 and 2018). The library came from PCR. The run used a NextSeq 500. TCRdb reran the public reads through fastp at Q25 and MiXCR, keeping productive beta chains. Rows with a matching CDR3 protein are joined into one entry that keeps the most common DNA and genes. The sample table contains over 85,000 distinct CDR3 sequences; only one count was recorded for under 40% of them. The top ten hold less than 10% of the sample. Sample: naive CD8+ T cells from blood, with Jurkat cell RNA spiked in. Sample cell subset or site, as interpreted from the label and publication: FACS-sorted CD8+CD4-CCR7+CD45RA+ naive T cells. The receptors were gathered from a human donor in good health. Some libraries in this study had Jurkat cell RNA spiked in.

This CDR3 is CASSLAGAGETQYF. As DNA, the CDR3 is TGCGCCAGCAGCCTAGCGGGAGCGGGAGAGACCCAGTACTTC. The gene calls are TRBV4-1 and TRBJ2-5; 9 bases are a match to TRBD2. This CDR3 contains 14 residues. Germline V gene lookup returns CDR1 MGHRA and CDR2 YSYEKL. The J segment lost 4 bases and the V segment lost 4 bases, leaving 4 bases of the junction unmatched.

The J gene is TRBJ1-1, the V gene TRBV27; no clear D. The CDR3 sequence is 13 residues long. The germline gives CDR1 MNHEY, CDR2 SMNVEV (reference sequence). Trimming cost V 2 bases and J 6 bases, with 10 bases left between them. CDR3 sequence reads: CASSLQVRAEAFF. CDR3 sequence (DNA): TGTGCCAGCAGTTTACAGGTCCGCGCTGAAGCTTTCTTT.

This clonotype came up a few times. The J gene is TRBJ2-5, the V gene TRBV5-5; 10 bases are a match to TRBD2. The CDR3 is made up of 16 amino acids. CDR1 and CDR2 from the germline V gene are SGHKS and YYEKEE (reference sequence). Trimming at V came to 0 bases and at J to 4 bases, leaving 6 bases not matched to a gene. CDR3 loop: CASSLEVAGGRETQYF. Written as DNA, the CDR3 is TGTGCCAGCAGCTTGGAGGTAGCGGGGGGCCGAGAGACCCAGTACTTC.

This clonotype was picked up many times. The V call is TRBV6-5, the J call TRBJ2-3; 9 bases align to TRBD2. Losses at the gene ends were 2 bases for V and 4 bases for J; bases not matched to a gene: 10. CDR3 length: 17 residues. Looked up from germline, CDR1 is MNHEY and CDR2 is SVGAGI. CDR3 bases: TGTGCCAGCAGTTACGGGTTAGCGGGAGCACTGCCAGATACGCAGTATTTT. Its translation: CASSYGLAGALPDTQYF.

This clonotype was detected ten times or more. This chain links TRBV14 with TRBJ2-1; weak D call: TRBD1 (6 bases). Per the germline V gene, CDR1 is SGHDN and CDR2 is FVKESK. The CDR3 runs to 15 residues. The V gene lost 6 bases and the J gene lost 3 bases, with 15 bases spanning the gap. The CDR3 sequence is CASSYTGSLYNEQFF. The CDR3 bases are TGTGCCAGCAGTTATACAGGGTCCCTCTACAATGAGCAGTTCTTC.

This clonotype has ten or more counts. The V call is TRBV29-1, the J call TRBJ2-2; TRBD1 matches 12 bases. V was pared by 4 bases and J by 6 bases, with 3 bases of the junction left unmatched. This CDR3 contains 14 residues. Germline V gives CDR1 SQVTM, CDR2 ANQGSEA. The DNA for the CDR3 is TGCAGCGTTGGGGGACAGGGGGCGTCCGGGGAGCTGTTTTTT. Translated: CSVGGQGASGELFF.

As for this clonotype: A read error is possible here, since a much larger clone lies one base away. The chain carries TRBV5-3 and TRBJ2-2; no reliable D call. TRBV5-3 is an ORF, and what it does is uncertain. This CDR3 has 11 residues. The CDR3 loop reads CASSHTEELFF. As DNA, the CDR3 is TGTGCCAGCAGTCACACCGAGGAGCTGTTTTTT.

The rearrangement uses TRBV12-5 and TRBJ2-2, with D tentatively TRBD2 (6 bases). The CDR3 is 12 amino acids. In germline, CDR1 is LGHNT, CDR2 FRNRAP. The V gene lost 7 bases and the J gene lost 4 bases, with 7 bases spanning the gap. CDR3 sequence reads: CASVGGTGELFF. CDR3 in DNA: TGTGCTAGTGTGGGGGGCACCGGGGAGCTGTTTTTT.

To note about this clonotype: Given the absence of the conserved phenylalanine or tryptophan at the CDR3 end, a read error is likely. V gene TRBV20-1 combines with J gene TRBJ2-5; D is perhaps TRBD2 (5 bases). V was clipped by 2 bases and J by 6 bases, with 13 bases between them. The CDR3 spans 13 residues. Germline V gives CDR1 DFQATT, CDR2 SNEGSKA (reference sequence). In DNA, the CDR3 is TGCAGTGCTAGAAAGGCGAGGGAACAGACCCAGTACTAC. Residues: CSARKAREQTQYY.

About this clonotype: Compared with germline, one end of the junction differs, possibly owing to a read error. This chain links TRBV12-3 or TRBV12-4 with TRBJ2-4; tentative D call: TRBD1 (5 bases). This CDR3 has 13 residues. This chain's CDR3 is CASTSAGLDIQSF. CDR3 coding DNA: TGTGCCAGCACCTCCGCAGGGTTGGACATTCAGTCCTTC.